A single sample gave rise to the 17 T cell receptor beta chains below, sequenced in a study of T cells in Graves' hyperthyroidism and ophthalmopathy. RNA transcripts provided the source from which TCR beta CDR3 regions were amplified. Researchers ran a first-round RT-PCR on the TCR CDR3 using the HTBI primer set. In TCRdb, the multiplex PCR reads were re-called with MiXCR into one record per CDR3 protein. The sample contains about 580,000 distinct CDR3 sequences, 46% of which appear only once. The sequenced material came from peripheral blood or thyroid tissue (not recorded which). Receptors were obtained from a woman younger than 30 with Graves' hyperthyroidism.

In its sample, this clonotype was seen a few times. The chain combines TRBV9 with TRBJ2-3; D is perhaps TRBD1 (6 bases). The CDR3 covers 16 residues. Trimming stripped 2 bases from V and 4 bases from J, with 17 bases between. Germline assignment: CDR1 SGDLS and CDR2 YYNGEE. In nucleotides, the CDR3 is TGTGCCAGCAGCGTGGGGACATCCAAGAGCGCAGATACGCAGTATTTT. Its protein product is CASSVGTSKSADTQYF. The variable domain in full, with the rest retrieved from reference TRBV9 and TRBJ2-3, is DSGVTQTPKHLITATGQRVTLRCSPRSGDLSVYWYQQSLDQGLQFLIQYYNGEERAKGNILERFSAQQFPDLHSELNLSSLELGDSALYFCASSVGTSKSADTQYFGPGTRLTVL.

On this clonotype itself: This could be a read error, since a much larger clone is one nucleotide away. The CDR3 is CASSSGTSGRRGTGELFF. Here the CDR3 DNA reads TGTGCCAGCAGTTCCGGGACTAGCGGGAGACGGGGAACCGGGGAGCTGTTTTTT. J is TRBJ2-2 and V is TRBV5-4; 14 positions agree with TRBD2. The CDR3 is 18 residues long. Losses at the gene ends were 5 bases for V and 5 bases for J; bases not matched to a gene: 11. Germline V gene sequence: CDR1 SGHNT, CDR2 YYREEE (reference sequence).

This clonotype was counted at least ten times. V gene TRBV20-1 combines with J gene TRBJ2-7, with 8 bases fitting TRBD2. The length of the CDR3 is 13 residues. After removal of 2 bases from V and 3 bases from J, the junction contained 3 bases not matched to a gene. Per the germline V gene, CDR1 is DFQATT and CDR2 is SNEGSKA (reference sequence). CDR3 coding DNA: TGCAGTGCTAGACGAGCGGGAGTCTACGAGCAGTACTTC. Translated: CSARRAGVYEQYF.

This clonotype was counted ten times or more. The chain couples TRBV6-6 to TRBJ2-7, with unresolved D. Trimming left V 2 bases short and J 1 base short, with 6 bases between. The CDR3 runs to 13 residues. Germline loops: CDR1 MNHNY, CDR2 SVGAGI (reference sequence). The CDR3 loop is CASSYHNSYEQYF. As DNA, the CDR3 is TGTGCCAGCAGTTACCATAATTCCTACGAGCAGTACTTC.

This clonotype was recorded at least ten times. This rearrangement joins TRBV20-1 to TRBJ2-7; 9 bases map to TRBD1. Germline V gene sequence: CDR1 DFQATT, CDR2 SNEGSKA (reference sequence). J was trimmed by 6 bases and V by 5 bases; bases with no gene match: 17. This CDR3 contains 16 residues. For the CDR3, the DNA is TGCAGTGCTCGACTGAATCCCGGGACAGGGAGCGGCGAGCAGTACTTC. Amino acid sequence: CSARLNPGTGSGEQYF.

The rearrangement uses TRBV30 and TRBJ2-5; 7 nucleotides agree with TRBD2. The germline V gene has CDR1 GTSNPN and CDR2 SVGIG (reference sequence). Trimming cost V 0 bases and J 6 bases; bases outside gene matches: 13. This CDR3 is built from 16 residues. CDR3 sequence reads: CAWSVLGAGAQKTQYF. The CDR3 coding sequence is TGTGCCTGGAGTGTACTTGGGGCGGGAGCTCAGAAGACCCAGTACTTC.

For this clonotype: As the CDR3 is not closed by the conserved phenylalanine or tryptophan, this likely results from a read error. It is unclear where the CDR3 begins or ends on the DNA, so no DNA is shown, and the CDR3 is as TCRdb lists it. The rearrangement joins TRBV14 to TRBJ2-2; the table names TRBD2, a call not compared with the DNA. Counting both end residues, the CDR3 totals 13 amino acids. Looked up from germline, CDR1 is SGHDN and CDR2 is FVKESK. The chain's CDR3 is CASSQGLAGHRAG.

This clonotype was recorded many times. The rearrangement joins TRBV7-3 to TRBJ2-2; D not resolved. This CDR3 contains 13 residues. Germline values: CDR1 SGHTA, CDR2 FQGTGA. Trimming stripped 4 bases from V and 4 bases from J, with 7 bases between. The CDR3 coding sequence is TGTGCCAGCAGCTCCCTACCCACCGGGGAGCTGTTTTTT. This sequence encodes CASSSLPTGELFF.

The chain has TRBV20-1 and TRBJ2-7, with D perhaps matching TRBD1 (5 bases). The CDR3 contains 15 residues. Germline CDR1 reads DFQATT; CDR2 reads SNEGSKA (reference sequence). Trimming shortened V by 4 bases and J by 2 bases, and 18 bases separated the two germline ends. CDR3 DNA sequence: TGCAGTGCTAAAAACGTACAGGAGACGACCTACGAGCAGTACTTC. Translated, it gives CSAKNVQETTYEQYF.

This clonotype has more than one count but fewer than ten. The V gene is TRBV10-2, the J gene TRBJ1-2; D possibly corresponds to TRBD1 (5 bases). Trimming took 3 bases from V and 8 from J, leaving 10 bases between them. Per the germline V gene, CDR1 is WSHSY and CDR2 is SAAADI. The CDR3 contains 12 residues. The CDR3 loop is CASSDQGEGYTF. The CDR3 region has the DNA TGCGCCAGCAGTGACCAGGGAGAGGGCTACACCTTC.

Concerning this clonotype itself: The junction differs from germline at one of its ends, possibly a read error. The rearrangement uses TRBV29-1 and TRBJ2-2; the match to TRBD2 covers 7 bases. The CDR3 length is 15 residues. Looked up from germline, CDR1 is SQVTM and CDR2 is ANQGSEA. In DNA, the CDR3 is TGCAGCGTTGAATACCTGGCGGGAGAGAGAAATGAGCAGTTTTTT. Translation: CSVEYLAGERNEQFF.

The chain couples TRBV10-3 to TRBJ1-1, with D possibly being TRBD1 (5 bases). Trimming cost V 11 bases and J 4 bases, with 11 bases left between them. Germline CDR1 ENHRY, CDR2 SYGVKD. This CDR3 comprises 11 residues. The CDR3 here is CASRVGTEAFF. The DNA of the CDR3 is TGTGCCTCCAGGGTGGGCACTGAAGCTTTCTTT.

This clonotype was detected ten times or more. This chain connects TRBV10-3 to TRBJ1-4; D remains ambiguous. Trimming stripped 9 bases from V and 6 bases from J, with 17 bases between. This CDR3 has 14 amino acids. In germline, CDR1 is ENHRY, CDR2 SYGVKD. The CDR3 region has the DNA TGTGCCATTCGGCCGGCGGGCGAGGATGAAAAACTGTTTTTT. Residues: CAIRPAGEDEKLFF.

This clonotype is a singleton in its sample. The V gene is TRBV4-1, the J gene TRBJ2-1, with D possibly being TRBD1 (5 bases). CDR3 size: 15 residues. Germline-derived CDR1 and CDR2 are MGHRA and YSYEKL. The V and J ends lost 0 bases and 10 bases respectively, with 16 bases between them. The DNA for the CDR3 is TGCGCCAGCAGCCAAGAACCCCGGCAGGGCAGGGAGCAGTTCTTC. It specifies CASSQEPRQGREQFF.

This clonotype was found many times. V gene TRBV5-8 combines with J gene TRBJ2-5; D is possibly TRBD1 (6 bases). The CDR3 loop spans 14 amino acids. In germline, CDR1 is SGHTS, CDR2 YDEGEE. V lost 1 base, J lost 4 bases, and 11 bases lay in between. CDR3 loop: CASSLRTAGETQYF. The CDR3 DNA reads as TGTGCCAGCAGCTTGAGGACAGCAGGAGAGACCCAGTACTTC. Looking up the rest from reference TRBV5-8 and TRBJ2-5 gives the full variable domain: EAGVTQSPTHLIKTRGQQATLRCSPISGHTSVYWYQQALGLGLQFLLWYDEGEERNRGNFPPRFSGRQFPNYSSELNVNALELEDSALYLCASSLRTAGETQYFGPGTRLLVL.

The V call is TRBV7-3, the J call TRBJ1-3; 7 bases are shared with TRBD1. Germline CDR1 reads SGHTA; CDR2 reads FQGTGA. V lost 5 bases to trimming and J lost 14 bases; unmatched junction nucleotides: 9. The CDR3 runs 12 residues. The CDR3 DNA reads as TGTGCCAGCAGCCCCAGGGGGAGGGCCGTATATTTT. As protein: CASSPRGRAVYF.

As to this clonotype: A much larger clone lies one base from this, so it may be a read error. V gene TRBV5-1 combines with J gene TRBJ2-2; D possibly corresponds to TRBD1 (5 bases). Looked up from germline, CDR1 is SGHRS and CDR2 is YFSETQ. CDR3 size: 16 residues. CDR3 protein: CASSLLKQGSTGELFF. The CDR3 DNA reads TGTGCCAGCAGCTTACTGAAGCAGGGTAGCACCGGGGAGCTGTTTTTT.